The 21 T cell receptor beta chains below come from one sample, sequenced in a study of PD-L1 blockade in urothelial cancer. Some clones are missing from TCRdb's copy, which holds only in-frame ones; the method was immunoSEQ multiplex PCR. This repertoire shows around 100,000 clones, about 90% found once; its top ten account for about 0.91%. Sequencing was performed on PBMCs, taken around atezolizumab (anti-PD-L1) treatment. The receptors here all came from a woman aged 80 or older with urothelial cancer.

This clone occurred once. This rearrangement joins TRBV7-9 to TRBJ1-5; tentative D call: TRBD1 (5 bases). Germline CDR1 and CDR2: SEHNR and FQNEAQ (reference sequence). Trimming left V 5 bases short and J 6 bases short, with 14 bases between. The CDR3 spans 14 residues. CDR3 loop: CASSRDVEGQPQHF. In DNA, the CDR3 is TGTGCCAGCAGCCGGGACGTGGAGGGTCAGCCCCAGCATTTT.

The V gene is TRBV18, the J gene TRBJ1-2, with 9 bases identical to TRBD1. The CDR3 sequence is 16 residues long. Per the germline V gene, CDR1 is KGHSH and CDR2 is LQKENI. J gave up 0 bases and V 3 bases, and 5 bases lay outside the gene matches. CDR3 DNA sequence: TGTGCCAGCTCACCGGGACAGGGTGCCCCTAACTATGGCTACACCTTC. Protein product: CASSPGQGAPNYGYTF.

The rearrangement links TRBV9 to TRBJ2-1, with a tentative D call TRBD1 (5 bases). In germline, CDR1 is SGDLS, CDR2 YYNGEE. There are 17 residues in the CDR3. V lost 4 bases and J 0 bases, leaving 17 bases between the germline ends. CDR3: CASSLGTDSYSYNEQFF. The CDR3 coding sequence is TGTGCCAGCAGCTTAGGAACAGACAGTTACTCCTACAATGAGCAGTTCTTC. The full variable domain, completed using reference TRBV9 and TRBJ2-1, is DSGVTQTPKHLITATGQRVTLRCSPRSGDLSVYWYQQSLDQGLQFLIQYYNGEERAKGNILERFSAQQFPDLHSELNLSSLELGDSALYFCASSLGTDSYSYNEQFFGPGTRLTVL.

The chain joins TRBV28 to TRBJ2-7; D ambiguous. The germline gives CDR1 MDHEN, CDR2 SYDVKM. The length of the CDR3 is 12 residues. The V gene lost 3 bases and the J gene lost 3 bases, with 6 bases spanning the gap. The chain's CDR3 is CASSFGVYEQYF. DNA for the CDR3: TGTGCCAGCAGTTTCGGAGTCTACGAGCAGTACTTC.

The CDR3 nucleotides are TGCGCCAGCAGCCCAGACTTCCCGCGCGACACCGGGGAGCTGTTTTTT. Translated: CASSPDFPRDTGELFF. V gene TRBV5-1 combines with J gene TRBJ2-2, with D hard to call. The CDR3 has 16 residues. The V gene's germline CDR1 is SGHRS and CDR2 YFSETQ. The V end was cut by 4 bases, the J end by 3 bases, with 16 bases between.

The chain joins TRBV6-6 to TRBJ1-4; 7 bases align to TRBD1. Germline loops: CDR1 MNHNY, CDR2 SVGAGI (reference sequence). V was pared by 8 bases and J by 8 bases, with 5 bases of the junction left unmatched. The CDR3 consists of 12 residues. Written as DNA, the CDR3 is TGTGCCAGCCAGGGGGAAAGCGAAAAACTGTTTTTT. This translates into CASQGESEKLFF.

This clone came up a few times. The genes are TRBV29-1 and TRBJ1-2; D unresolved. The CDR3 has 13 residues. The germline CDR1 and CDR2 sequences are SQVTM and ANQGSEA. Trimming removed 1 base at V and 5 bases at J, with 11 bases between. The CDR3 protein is CSVEGGSPYGYTF. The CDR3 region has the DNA TGCAGCGTTGAAGGTGGTAGTCCGTATGGCTACACCTTC.

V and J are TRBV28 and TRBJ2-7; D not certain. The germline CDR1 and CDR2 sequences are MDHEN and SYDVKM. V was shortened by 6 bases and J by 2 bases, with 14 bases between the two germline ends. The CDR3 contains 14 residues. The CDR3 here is CASSPSHYTYEQYF. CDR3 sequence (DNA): TGTGCCAGCAGCCCATCGCACTATACCTACGAGCAGTACTTC.

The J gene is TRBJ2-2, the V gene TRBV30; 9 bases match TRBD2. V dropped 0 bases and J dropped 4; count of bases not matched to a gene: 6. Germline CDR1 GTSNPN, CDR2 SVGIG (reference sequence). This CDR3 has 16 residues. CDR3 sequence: CAWSVRREGRTGELFF. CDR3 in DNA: TGTGCCTGGAGTGTACGGCGGGAGGGCCGCACCGGGGAGCTGTTTTTT.

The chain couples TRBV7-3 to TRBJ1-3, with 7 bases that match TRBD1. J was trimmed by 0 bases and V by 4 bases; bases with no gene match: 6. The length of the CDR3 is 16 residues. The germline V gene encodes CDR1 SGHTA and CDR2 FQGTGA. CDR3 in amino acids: CASSSQGQISGNTIYF. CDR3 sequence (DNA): TGTGCCAGCAGCTCCCAGGGACAGATCTCTGGAAACACCATATATTTT.

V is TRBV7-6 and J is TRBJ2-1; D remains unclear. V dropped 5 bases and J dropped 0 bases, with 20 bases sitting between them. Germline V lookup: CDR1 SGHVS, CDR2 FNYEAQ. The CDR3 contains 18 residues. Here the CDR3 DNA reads TGTGCCAGCAGCCCTTTAGCCCCGTGGGTGATCTCCTACAATGAGCAGTTCTTC. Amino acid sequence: CASSPLAPWVISYNEQFF.

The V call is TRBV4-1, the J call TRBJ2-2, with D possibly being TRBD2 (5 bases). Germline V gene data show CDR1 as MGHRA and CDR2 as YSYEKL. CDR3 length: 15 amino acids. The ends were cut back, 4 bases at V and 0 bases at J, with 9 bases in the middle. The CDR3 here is CASSPGISNTGELFF. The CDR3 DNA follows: TGCGCCAGCAGCCCCGGGATCTCGAACACCGGGGAGCTGTTTTTT.

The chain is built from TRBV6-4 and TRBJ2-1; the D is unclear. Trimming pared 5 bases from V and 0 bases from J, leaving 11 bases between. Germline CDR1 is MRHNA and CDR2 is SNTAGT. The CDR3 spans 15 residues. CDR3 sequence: CASSTVLSSYNEQFF. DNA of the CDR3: TGTGCCAGCAGTACAGTCCTAAGCTCCTACAATGAGCAGTTCTTC.

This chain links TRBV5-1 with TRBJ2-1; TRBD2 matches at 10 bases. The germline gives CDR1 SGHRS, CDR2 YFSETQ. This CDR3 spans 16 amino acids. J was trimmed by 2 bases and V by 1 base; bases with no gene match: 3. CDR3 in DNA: TGCGCCAGCAGCTTGTGGCTAGCGGGGGCCTACAATGAGCAGTTCTTC. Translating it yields CASSLWLAGAYNEQFF.

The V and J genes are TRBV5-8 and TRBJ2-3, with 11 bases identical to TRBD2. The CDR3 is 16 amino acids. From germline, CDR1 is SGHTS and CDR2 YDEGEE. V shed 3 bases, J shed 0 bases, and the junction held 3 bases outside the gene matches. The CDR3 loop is CASSSGLAASTDTQYF. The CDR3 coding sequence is TGTGCCAGCAGCTCGGGACTAGCGGCTAGCACAGATACGCAGTATTTT.

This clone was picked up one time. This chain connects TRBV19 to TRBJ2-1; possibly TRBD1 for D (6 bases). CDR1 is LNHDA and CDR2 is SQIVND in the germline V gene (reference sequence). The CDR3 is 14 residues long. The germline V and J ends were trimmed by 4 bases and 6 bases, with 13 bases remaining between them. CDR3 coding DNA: TGTGCCAGTAGTAATGGCAGGGACATCAATGAGCAGTTCTTC. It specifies CASSNGRDINEQFF. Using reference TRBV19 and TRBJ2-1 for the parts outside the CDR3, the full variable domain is DGGITQSPKYLFRKEGQNVTLSCEQNLNHDAMYWYRQDPGQGLRLIYYSQIVNDFQKGDIAEGYSVSREKKESFPLTVTSAQKNPTAFYLCASSNGRDINEQFFGPGTRLTVL.

CDR3 in amino acids: CASRSGGEGTEAFF. The CDR3 region has the DNA TGTGCCAGCAGATCCGGGGGGGAGGGCACTGAAGCTTTCTTT. J is TRBJ1-1 and V is TRBV7-8, with a tentative D call TRBD1 (5 bases). Germline values: CDR1 SGHVS, CDR2 FQNEAQ. Trimming took 6 bases from V and 4 from J, leaving 15 bases between them. The CDR3 runs to 14 residues.

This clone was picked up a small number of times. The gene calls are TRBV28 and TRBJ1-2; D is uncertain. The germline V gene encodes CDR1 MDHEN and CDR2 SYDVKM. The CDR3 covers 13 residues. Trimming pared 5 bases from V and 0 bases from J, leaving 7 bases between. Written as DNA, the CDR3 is TGTGCCAGCAGTACCCCAGCTAACTATGGCTACACCTTC. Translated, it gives CASSTPANYGYTF.

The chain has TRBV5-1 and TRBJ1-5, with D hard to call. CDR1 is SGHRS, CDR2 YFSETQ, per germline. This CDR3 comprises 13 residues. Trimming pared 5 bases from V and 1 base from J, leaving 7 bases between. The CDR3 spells CASRGDSNQPQHF. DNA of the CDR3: TGCGCCAGCAGGGGCGACAGCAATCAGCCCCAGCATTTT. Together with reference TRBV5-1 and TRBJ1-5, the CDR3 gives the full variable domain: KAGVTQTPRYLIKTRGQQVTLSCSPISGHRSVSWYQQTPGQGLQFLFEYFSETQRNKGNFPGRFSGRQFSNSRSEMNVSTLELGDSALYLCASRGDSNQPQHFGDGTRLSIL.

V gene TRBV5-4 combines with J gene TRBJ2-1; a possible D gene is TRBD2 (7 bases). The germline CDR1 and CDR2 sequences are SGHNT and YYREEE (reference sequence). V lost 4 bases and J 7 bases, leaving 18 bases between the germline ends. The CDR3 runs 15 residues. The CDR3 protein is CASSRRGGAKNEQFF. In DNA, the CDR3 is TGTGCCAGCAGCCGGAGGGGGGGAGCCAAGAATGAGCAGTTCTTC.

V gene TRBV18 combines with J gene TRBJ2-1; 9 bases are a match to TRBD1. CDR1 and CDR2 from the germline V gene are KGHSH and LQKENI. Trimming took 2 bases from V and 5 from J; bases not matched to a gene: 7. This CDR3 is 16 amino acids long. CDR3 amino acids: CASSPRTGALDNEQFF. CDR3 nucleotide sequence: TGTGCCAGCTCACCAAGGACAGGGGCTCTCGACAATGAGCAGTTCTTC.